These 5 T cell receptor beta chains originate from one sample sequenced in a study of shared clonotypes between healthy human individuals. TCRdb's table, derived via immunoSEQ multiplex PCR, lists solely in-frame clones and lacks some. The sample has under 2,500,000 clones, around 95% seen once. Sequenced sample: naive CD4+ T cells sorted from blood. The subset denotes: CD45RA+ positively selected. The origin of the receptors is a young man in good health.

This clone has a single count. The V call is TRBV30, the J call TRBJ1-5; D gene ambiguous. This CDR3 comprises 15 residues. Germline values: CDR1 GTSNPN, CDR2 SVGIG (reference sequence). With 1 base removed from V and 3 bases from J, the gap between germline ends came to 13 bases. CDR3 nucleotide sequence: TGTGCCTGGAGTGGGGGTGCGTTTTTCAATCAGCCCCAGCATTTT. This codes for CAWSGGAFFNQPQHF.

This chain connects TRBV5-4 to TRBJ2-7, with TRBD2 identical over 8 bases. The germline V gene has CDR1 SGHNT and CDR2 YYREEE (reference sequence). Trimming took 6 bases from V and 7 from J; bases not matched to a gene: 21. CDR3 length: 17 amino acids. In nucleotides, the CDR3 is TGTGCCAGCAACCGAATATATGCTAGCGGGCCCTCGGGGGAGCAGTACTTC. Translating it yields CASNRIYASGPSGEQYF.

Notes on this clone: The junction departs from germline at one end; a sequencing error may be responsible. This same CDR3 is encoded by further DNA sequences in the sample. The V call is TRBV11-2, the J call TRBJ1-5; D perhaps matches TRBD1 (5 bases). CDR3 length: 13 residues. Germline V gene sequence: CDR1 SGHAT, CDR2 FQNNGV. The CDR3 region has the DNA TGTGCCAGCAGCCTAGACAGAGATCAGCCCCAGCATTTT. Residues: CASSLDRDQPQHF.

This clone appeared a single time. This sequence joins TRBV25-1 and TRBJ1-1, with D unresolved. V was cut by 10 bases and J by 2 bases, with 8 bases left in between. The germline V gene has CDR1 MGHDK and CDR2 SYGVNS. The CDR3 length is 11 residues. This CDR3 is CATKGNTEAFF. Here the CDR3 DNA reads TGTGCCACCAAGGGAAACACTGAAGCTTTCTTT.

The chain couples TRBV10-3 to TRBJ2-2; D unresolved. This CDR3 is built from 15 residues. CDR1 is ENHRY and CDR2 is SYGVKD in the germline V gene. Trimming took 3 bases from V and 5 from J, leaving 13 bases between them. The CDR3 is CAISELQLPTGELFF. In DNA, the CDR3 is TGTGCCATCAGTGAACTTCAGCTGCCTACCGGGGAGCTGTTTTTT.